Listed below are T cell receptor beta chains from one sample, sequenced in a study of identical twins' blood T cells. Each CDR3 protein is one row after TCRdb ran MiXCR on the 5' RACE reads. The data show 350,000 to 400,000 distinct CDR3 sequences, roughly 30% seen once. Sequenced sample: PBMCs. All receptors come from a woman between 18 and 50 years old in good health. CDR3s include the opening cysteine and the closing phenylalanine or tryptophan. A D gene is named only where the DNA matches it firmly. Rows may omit the clone size; those that give it use once, few, many or a size class.

>-|TRBV2|many|TRBJ1-2
CASSVSRFYGYTF
TGTGCCAGCAGTGTATCCAGATTCTATGGCTACACCTTC
>-|TRBV6-6|-|TRBJ1-5
CASSYYREEGQPQHF
TGTGCCAGCAGTTACTACCGTGAGGAGGGGCAGCCCCAGCATTTT
>-|TRBV20-1|-|TRBJ2-1
CSALPVQRAAAEQFF
TGCAGTGCTCTACCTGTTCAACGTGCCGCCGCTGAGCAGTTCTTC
>-|TRBV6-6|-|TRBJ1-6
CASSYSGRGGSLYNSPLHF
TGTGCCAGCAGTTATTCGGGTCGGGGTGGTTCCCTCTATAATTCACCCCTCCACTTT
>-|TRBV12-3/TRBV12-4|few|TRBJ1-3
CASSSGPRTGNTLYF
TGTGCCAGCAGTTCGGGTCCACGGACTGGAAACACCTTATATTTT
>-|TRBV20-1|few|TRBJ2-3
CSASPRGGDTQYF
TGCAGTGCTAGCCCAAGGGGCGGAGATACGCAGTATTTT
>-|TRBV7-2|-|TRBJ2-3
CASSFQGPLNTQYF
TGTGCCAGCAGCTTTCAGGGGCCCTTGAATACGCAGTATTTT
>-|TRBV5-1|-|TRBJ2-7
CASCSADSHEQYF
TGCGCCAGCTGCTCGGCGGACAGCCACGAGCAGTACTTC
>-|TRBV12-5|-|TRBJ1-6
CASGLGGRYNSPLHF
TGTGCTAGTGGTTTGGGGGGCCGCTATAATTCACCCCTCCACTTT
>-|TRBV18|-|TRBJ2-3
CASSPQANPAIPGTQYF
TGTGCCAGCTCACCACAGGCGAATCCGGCAATCCCTGGTACGCAGTATTTT
>TRBD1|TRBV6-4|many|TRBJ1-2
CASSAGTGYGYTF
TGTGCCAGCTCCGCCGGGACAGGCTATGGCTACACCTTC
>-|TRBV10-3|few|TRBJ2-5
CAISESSVTGETQYF
TGTGCCATCAGTGAGTCGAGTGTTACCGGGGAGACCCAGTACTTC
>-|TRBV5-5|-|TRBJ2-7
CASTLGFEQYF
TGTGCCAGCACCTTGGGGTTCGAGCAGTACTTC
>-|TRBV6-1|-|TRBJ1-3
CASALTRNTIYF
TGTGCCAGCGCCCTTACCCGAAACACCATATATTTT
>TRBD1|TRBV29-1|-|TRBJ1-2
CSVLKGTGNGYTF
TGCAGCGTCCTGAAAGGGACAGGGAACGGCTACACCTTC
>-|TRBV28|once|TRBJ1-5
CASSLFEGNQPQHF
TGTGCCAGCAGTTTATTCGAGGGGAATCAGCCCCAGCATTTT
>TRBD1|TRBV19|-|TRBJ2-6
CASTMTGFGANVLTF
TGTGCCAGTACTATGACAGGGTTTGGGGCCAACGTCCTGACTTTC
>-|TRBV5-1|few|TRBJ1-2
CASSFDGSNYGYTF
TGCGCCAGCAGCTTTGACGGATCAAACTATGGCTACACCTTC
>-|TRBV29-1|-|TRBJ1-2
CSVRMEIAYGYTF
TGCAGCGTCCGAATGGAGATCGCTTATGGCTACACCTTC
>-|TRBV7-8|-|TRBJ1-1
CASSLWLARTEAFF
TGTGCCAGCAGCTTATGGCTAGCGAGGACTGAAGCTTTCTTT
>-|TRBV6-5|-|TRBJ2-5
CASCKGGSQETQYF
TGTGCCAGTTGCAAGGGGGGGTCACAAGAGACCCAGTACTTC
>-|TRBV24-1|few|TRBJ1-5
CATSAMGGSNQPQHF
TGTGCCACCAGTGCTATGGGAGGGAGCAATCAGCCCCAGCATTTT
>TRBD1|TRBV24-1|many|TRBJ2-3
CATSEPTGTANTDTQYF
TGTGCCACCAGTGAGCCGACCGGGACAGCCAACACAGATACGCAGTATTTT
>TRBD2|TRBV20-1|-|TRBJ2-1
CSARDMAGGLSSYNEQFF
TGCAGTGCTAGAGATATGGCGGGGGGACTAAGCTCCTACAATGAGCAGTTCTTC
>-|TRBV6-5|-|TRBJ1-2
CASSYGLGRSGYTF
TGTGCCAGCAGTTACGGCCTGGGTAGGTCTGGCTACACCTTC
>-|TRBV10-3|-|TRBJ2-7
CAISVSGIGNEQYF
TGTGCCATCAGTGTTTCGGGGATTGGCAACGAGCAGTACTTC
>-|TRBV3-1|many|TRBJ2-1
CASSQETGSPNEQFF
TGTGCCAGCAGCCAAGAAACAGGTTCCCCGAATGAGCAGTTCTTC
>-|TRBV6-4|-|TRBJ2-3
CASRRLGITSDTQYF
TGTGCCAGCCGTCGACTGGGGATTACATCAGATACGCAGTATTTT
>-|TRBV19|-|TRBJ1-1
CASSAPPGHQNTEAFF
TGTGCCAGTAGTGCGCCCCCGGGACACCAGAACACTGAAGCTTTCTTT
>-|TRBV12-3/TRBV12-4|-|TRBJ2-2
CASSAPYGAGELFF
TGTGCCAGCAGTGCCCCCTATGGGGCCGGGGAGCTGTTTTTT
>TRBD2|TRBV15|-|TRBJ2-2
CATSRMLAVNTGELFF
TGTGCCACCAGCAGAATGCTAGCGGTGAACACCGGGGAGCTGTTTTTT
>-|TRBV20-1|-|TRBJ1-1
CSVIGLGGTEAFF
TGCAGTGTTATCGGACTGGGAGGGACTGAAGCTTTCTTT